The TCR beta chain under discussion was sequenced for a study of identical twins. General study points: Models predicted too little out-of-frame TCR alpha sharing in monozygotic twins. Donors were not followed over many years; analysis was cross-sectional. High-abundance cord blood beta clonotypes had fewer insertions; memory repertoires showed none. Part of the zero-insertion signal could reflect confounding by invariant MAIT and iNKT cells.

The V gene's germline CDR1 is MNHEY and CDR2 SVGEGT. The germline V and J ends were trimmed by 4 bases and 0 bases, with 7 bases remaining between them. CDR3 length: 15 amino acids. TCRdb reanalysed the 5' RACE reads using MiXCR and keeps one entry per CDR3 protein. The table shows approximately 230,000 distinct CDR3 sequences, with around an eighth occurring only once. As to this clonotype: Its antigen is still unknown.

Source material: memory (CD45RO+) T cells sorted from blood. The gene calls are TRBV6-2 or TRBV6-3 and TRBJ2-6, with a possible D match to TRBD1 (6 bases). The TCR sequence derives from a young woman in good health. The DNA of the CDR3 is TGTGCCAGCAGTTCGGACAGCTCTGGGGCCAACGTCCTGACTTTC. This translates into CASSSDSSGANVLTF.